A single TCR beta chain is shown here with its context. Looked up from germline, CDR1 is SGHAT and CDR2 is FQNNGV. This CDR3 spans 15 amino acids. Trimming removed 4 bases at V and 4 bases at J, with 13 bases between. This entry is derived from a study of blood T cell repertoires in COVID-19. In the study overall: The samples span acute and convalescent COVID-19 from the United States, Italy and Spain. Sample material is recorded as cDNA or gDNA derived from T cells, B-cell-depleted T cells, or PBMCs.

Original processing methods: Amplifying reference gene primers gave estimates of nucleated cell counts. TCRdb keeps only in-frame clones here, not all; method: immunoSEQ multiplex PCR. V, J and clone size are taken as reported in that table, and D and trimming were inferred from the DNA itself. The sample yields over 95,000 clones, about four fifths seen once. V and J are TRBV11-2 and TRBJ1-4, with D maybe TRBD1 (6 bases). This TCR derives from a human donor in a cohort sampled during active COVID-19. The specimen sequenced was peripheral blood. The CDR3 loop reads CASSSGHLINEKLFF. The CDR3 nucleotides read TGTGCCAGCAGCTCGGGACATCTTATTAATGAAAAACTGTTTTTT.